Detailed here is one TCR beta chain. What it recognizes is unknown. TCRdb's copy holds only in-frame clones and misses some; the assay was immunoSEQ multiplex PCR. The sample includes more than 150,000 clones, around 92% of them seen just once. This specimen belongs to a study of T cell responses to AZD1222 COVID-19 vaccine. Study outcomes and limitations: Baseline serology detected seropositivity in only 5 or 6 AZD1222 recipients. Reportedly, nearly half of unique spike TCRs recognized epitopes outside B.1.351/B.1.1.7 mutations.

CDR1 MNHNS and CDR2 SASEGT come from the germline V gene. V lost 2 bases to trimming and J lost 9 bases, with 8 bases between them. CDR3 size: 11 residues. The sample in question was peripheral blood, obtained on day 0 of AZD1222 vaccination. The sequence was obtained from an adult in good health. J is TRBJ2-7 and V is TRBV6-1; no clear D. The CDR3 region is CASSERPVQYF. CDR3 nucleotides: TGTGCCAGCAGTGAAAGACCGGTGCAGTACTTC.